Following are 8 T cell receptor beta chains from one sample sequenced in a study of blood T cell repertoires in COVID-19. Using immunoSEQ multiplex PCR, the repertoire was profiled, and TCRdb retains in-frame clones only, with some absent. The table lists about 250,000 clones, about 84% of them singletons, with about 6% in the top ten. The sample taken for sequencing was peripheral blood. Every receptor here comes from a woman older than 75 with COVID-19, enrolled during active disease.

This clone occurred once. V is TRBV6-5 and J is TRBJ2-7, with TRBD2 matching 7 bases. V trimming: 6 bases; J trimming: 6 bases; junction bases outside the gene matches: 8. Per germline, CDR1 MNHEY and CDR2 SVGAGI. CDR3 length: 13 amino acids. The CDR3 is CASRGSGGGEQYV. CDR3 sequence (DNA): TGTGCCAGCAGGGGGTCGGGGGGTGGCGAGCAGTACGTC.

The chain joins TRBV5-4 to TRBJ2-1; maybe TRBD2 (7 bases). V lost 7 bases and J 5 bases, leaving 16 bases between the germline ends. This CDR3 contains 14 residues. Per germline, CDR1 SGHNT and CDR2 YYREEE (reference sequence). The CDR3 protein is CASGRGGGNNEQFF. The CDR3 region has the DNA TGTGCCAGCGGCAGAGGCGGGGGCAACAATGAGCAGTTCTTC.

V usage is TRBV6-5 and J usage is TRBJ1-1, with D perhaps matching TRBD1 (5 bases). V lost 6 bases and J 11 bases, leaving 16 bases between the germline ends. CDR3 length equals 12 residues. CDR1 is MNHEY and CDR2 is SVGAGI in the germline V gene. The CDR3: CASSQDRLRAFF. The CDR3, as DNA: TGTGCCAGCAGCCAAGACAGACTGAGGGCTTTCTTT.

V is TRBV5-1 and J is TRBJ1-5, with a possible D match to TRBD1 (5 bases). CDR1 is SGHRS and CDR2 is YFSETQ in the germline V gene. The V gene lost 4 bases and the J gene lost 5 bases, with 13 bases spanning the gap. The CDR3 has 14 residues. In DNA form, the CDR3 reads TGCGCCAGCAGCCCCGGGGGTTGGGATCAGCCCCAGCATTTT. The encoded protein is CASSPGGWDQPQHF. Full variable domain (missing parts from reference TRBV5-1 and TRBJ1-5): KAGVTQTPRYLIKTRGQQVTLSCSPISGHRSVSWYQQTPGQGLQFLFEYFSETQRNKGNFPGRFSGRQFSNSRSEMNVSTLELGDSALYLCASSPGGWDQPQHFGDGTRLSIL.

This clone was seen just once. The chain carries TRBV9 and TRBJ2-1; 7 bases match TRBD1. The CDR3 totals 14 residues. Germline loops: CDR1 SGDLS, CDR2 YYNGEE. J lost 5 bases, V lost 4 bases, and 6 bases had no gene match. The CDR3 reads CASSFSDRDNEQFF. The CDR3 DNA sequence: TGTGCCAGCAGCTTTTCCGACAGGGACAATGAGCAGTTCTTC.

The CDR3 loop reads CASSLRTGDGYTF. In nucleotides, the CDR3 is TGTGCCAGCAGCTTACGGACAGGGGATGGCTACACCTTC. The chain links TRBV11-3 to TRBJ1-2, with 9 bases matching TRBD1. Germline V gene lookup returns CDR1 SGHNT and CDR2 YENEEA. Trimming took 2 bases from V and 6 from J; bases not matched to a gene: 1. The length of the CDR3 is 13 residues.

This clone was picked up a small number of times. The rearrangement joins TRBV30 to TRBJ1-4, with TRBD1 matching over 9 bases. V gave up 5 bases and J gave up 11 bases; unmatched junction bases: 21. This CDR3 comprises 17 residues. Germline lookup yields CDR1 GTSNPN and CDR2 SVGIG (reference sequence). CDR3 sequence reads: CAWDQKGGTGGRWKLFF. The DNA of the CDR3 is TGTGCCTGGGACCAAAAAGGCGGAACAGGGGGCAGGTGGAAACTGTTTTTT.

This clone was seen a single time. J is TRBJ1-1 and V is TRBV5-5; maybe TRBD1 (6 bases). CDR3 length equals 14 residues. V lost 2 bases, J lost 1 base, and 9 bases lay in between. Germline V CDR1 and CDR2: SGHKS, YYEKEE (reference sequence). The CDR3 DNA sequence: TGTGCCAGCAGCTTTCGGGACACGAACACTGAAGCTTTCTTT. This gives the protein CASSFRDTNTEAFF.